What follows describes a single T cell receptor beta chain. The entry originates in a study of T-cell memory formation after mild COVID-19. There are 15 residues in the CDR3. Germline CDR1 reads MNHNS; CDR2 reads SASEGT. With 1 base clipped from V and 4 bases from J, the junction kept 6 bases outside the gene matches. TCRdb re-called the 5' RACE reads with MiXCR, one entry per CDR3 protein. Of 400,000 to 500,000 distinct CDR3 sequences listed, over 15% were seen once; the top ten hold roughly 8%. This clonotype was sampled from an adult woman who had mild COVID-19 (a few samples of this study predate the infection). Cell type and time point are not known. Source material: PBMCs or a T cell subset sorted from them (not recorded which). The chain combines TRBV6-1 with TRBJ1-1; 7 nucleotides agree with TRBD1. CDR3 bases: TGTGCCAGCAGTGAAGGGACAGGCTGGGGCACTGAAGCTTTCTTT. It translates to CASSEGTGWGTEAFF.